Listed here are 7 T cell receptor beta chains from one sample, sequenced in a study of early T cells in non-severe SARS-CoV-2 infection. TCRdb redid the calling of the 5' RACE reads with MiXCR, one entry per CDR3 protein. The sample lists 48,000 or so distinct CDR3 sequences, roughly an eighth occurring once. Material for sequencing was whole blood. Receptor source: an adult who was a healthcare worker with PCR-confirmed SARS-CoV-2 infection or an uninfected control (not recorded which).

This clonotype was detected many times. The chain recombines TRBV7-8 with TRBJ1-2, with TRBD1 identical over 7 bases. Germline CDR1 is SGHVS and CDR2 is FQNEAQ. V shed 3 bases and J 4 bases; nucleotides not matched to a gene: 2. This CDR3 has 13 residues. The CDR3 loop reads CASSLGQLYGYTF. DNA for the CDR3: TGTGCCAGCAGCTTGGGACAGCTCTATGGCTACACCTTC.

This clonotype appeared many times. The rearrangement uses TRBV18 and TRBJ1-1; a possible D gene is TRBD1 (5 bases). CDR1 is KGHSH and CDR2 is LQKENI in the germline V gene. The CDR3 runs 15 residues. V dropped 4 bases and J dropped 3 bases, with 15 bases sitting between them. Here the CDR3 reads CASSLQRGRDTEAFF. The CDR3 DNA is TGTGCCAGCTCACTCCAACGGGGGAGGGACACTGAAGCTTTCTTT.

This clonotype was found many times. The rearrangement uses TRBV24-1 and TRBJ2-3; D remains ambiguous. Germline loops: CDR1 KGHDR, CDR2 SFDVKD. V was cut by 3 bases and J by 4 bases, with 13 bases left in between. The CDR3 consists of 15 residues. This chain's CDR3 is CATSDRAGASDTQYF. In DNA form, the CDR3 reads TGTGCCACCAGTGATCGGGCAGGAGCCTCAGATACGCAGTATTTT.

This clonotype has a count of ten or more. The chain couples TRBV29-1 to TRBJ1-1, with D tentatively TRBD1 (6 bases). Per the germline V gene, CDR1 is SQVTM and CDR2 is ANQGSEA. The CDR3 is made up of 15 amino acids. V was cut by 4 bases and J by 3 bases, with 18 bases left in between. CDR3 region: CSVVNTGKMDTEAFF. CDR3 nucleotide sequence: TGCAGCGTTGTGAATACAGGGAAGATGGACACTGAAGCTTTCTTT. The full variable domain, rest sourced from reference TRBV29-1 and TRBJ1-1, is SAVISQKPSRDICQRGTSLTIQCQVDSQVTMMFWYRQQPGQSLTLIATANQGSEATYESGFVIDKFPISRPNLTFSTLTVSNMSPEDSSIYLCSVVNTGKMDTEAFFGQGTRLTVV.

This clonotype was observed many times. V gene TRBV10-3 combines with J gene TRBJ2-2; D is ambiguous. There are 16 residues in the CDR3. Trimming removed 3 bases from V and 1 base from J, with 12 bases in between. CDR1 is ENHRY and CDR2 is SYGVKD in the germline V gene. The CDR3 reads CAISEPPTRNTGELFF. CDR3 coding DNA: TGTGCCATCAGTGAACCCCCAACGAGGAACACCGGGGAGCTGTTTTTT.

This clonotype has ten or more counts. The rearrangement joins TRBV5-1 to TRBJ2-5; 13 bases are shared with TRBD2. The CDR3 spans 15 residues. CDR1 SGHRS and CDR2 YFSETQ come from the germline V gene. After removal of 4 bases from V and 4 bases from J, the junction contained 4 bases not matched to a gene. CDR3 DNA sequence: TGCGCCAGCAGCCAAGGACTAGCGGGAGCAGAGACCCAGTACTTC. Amino acid sequence: CASSQGLAGAETQYF.

The chain joins TRBV4-1 to TRBJ1-2; D not resolved. Germline V gene data show CDR1 as MGHRA and CDR2 as YSYEKL. The germline V and J ends were trimmed by 3 bases and 6 bases, with 8 bases remaining between them. The CDR3 has 12 amino acids. Here the CDR3 DNA reads TGCGCCAGCAGCCAGTCAGGAGATGGCTACACCTTC. It codes for CASSQSGDGYTF.